This TCR beta chain was recovered during a study of T cell responses to AZD1222 COVID-19 vaccine. The CDR3 loop spans 14 amino acids. Germline values: CDR1 SEHNR, CDR2 FQNEAQ (reference sequence). Trimming took off 5 bases at V and 0 bases at J, with 7 bases between the two ends. Study results and limitations: It was only after the peak T cell response that any repertoires were sampled. The study reported that nearly half of spike-specific TCRs target unmutated variant regions. Clonal diversity was possibly underestimated, and the donors were mostly white British, with more females. Spike regions recognized by vaccine-associated CD4 TCRs spanned the protein, led by 160-218 and 743-854.

Profiled with immunoSEQ multiplex PCR; TCRdb holds only in-frame clones, not every one. The sample shows about 130,000 clones, around 90% of them seen only once. Points on this clone: The antigen remains unidentified.

The sample here was peripheral blood, taken on day 0 of AZD1222 vaccination. This TCR was recovered from an adult in good health. V gene TRBV7-9 combines with J gene TRBJ1-4; D is ambiguous. Written as DNA, the CDR3 is TGTGCCAGCAGCGTCACAACAACTAATGAAAAACTGTTTTTT. Translated: CASSVTTTNEKLFF. Full variable domain (missing parts from reference TRBV7-9 and TRBJ1-4): DTGVSQNPRHKITKRGQNVTFRCDPISEHNRLYWYRQTLGQGPEFLTYFQNEAQLEKSRLLSDRFSAERPKGSFSTLEIQRTEQGDSAMYLCASSVTTTNEKLFFGSGTQLSVL.